What follows are 10 T cell receptor beta chains derived from one specimen sequenced in a study of cytomegalovirus exposure and HLA in healthy donors. PCR was performed using 60 Vbeta and 13 Jbeta primers. Assay used: immunoSEQ multiplex PCR; TCRdb lists only in-frame clones, some missing. The sample includes around 140,000 clones, roughly 78% of them seen just once. Sequencing was performed on PBMCs. These receptors were taken from a female donor in good health and CMV-seronegative.

This clone was seen a few times. This chain uses TRBV6-5 with TRBJ2-2; TRBD2 is a possible D gene (6 bases). V gave up 7 bases and J gave up 3 bases, with 12 bases separating them. The CDR3 totals 14 residues. Germline V lookup: CDR1 MNHEY, CDR2 SVGAGI. The CDR3 DNA sequence: TGTGCCAGCATTGGTCCGGGGGACACCGGGGAGCTGTTTTTT. This sequence encodes CASIGPGDTGELFF.

This chain links TRBV25-1 with TRBJ2-2; no definite D call. The CDR3 sequence is 13 residues long. V lost 6 bases and J lost 1, with 6 bases in between. Germline assignment: CDR1 MGHDK and CDR2 SYGVNS. The CDR3 loop is CASSWRNTGELFF. The CDR3 DNA sequence: TGTGCCAGCAGCTGGAGGAACACCGGGGAGCTGTTTTTT.

The chain combines TRBV27 with TRBJ2-1; 10 nucleotides line up with TRBD1. Germline V gene data show CDR1 as MNHEY and CDR2 as SMNVEV (reference sequence). V lost 4 bases and J lost 3; bases outside the gene matches: 3. The CDR3 is 15 residues long. CDR3 bases: TGTGCCAGCAGTTCGGACAGGGGGGTCTACAATGAGCAGTTCTTC. This sequence encodes CASSSDRGVYNEQFF.

The chain combines TRBV9 with TRBJ2-3, with 10 positions matching TRBD1. The CDR3 loop spans 15 amino acids. Per the germline V gene, CDR1 is SGDLS and CDR2 is YYNGEE. Trimming at V came to 5 bases and at J to 2 bases, leaving 5 bases not matched to a gene. The CDR3 region has the DNA TGTGCCAGCAGTCGACAGGGGGCGACCACAGATACGCAGTATTTT. Translated: CASSRQGATTDTQYF.

This clone occurred a few times. The CDR3 sequence is CASRDSGRGYEQYF. The CDR3, as DNA: TGTGCCAGCAGGGATAGCGGGAGAGGCTACGAGCAGTACTTC. This chain joins TRBV6-6 and TRBJ2-7; TRBD2 matches at 9 bases. The V gene's germline CDR1 is MNHNY and CDR2 SVGAGI (reference sequence). The CDR3 has 14 residues. The ends lost 6 bases at V and 3 bases at J; junction bases unmatched: 6.

The chain's CDR3 is CASSQDGTVNYGYTF. DNA of the CDR3: TGTGCCAGCAGCCAAGACGGGACAGTTAACTATGGCTACACCTTC. The V gene is TRBV14, the J gene TRBJ1-2; 7 nucleotides line up with TRBD1. The CDR3 is 15 residues long. Germline V gives CDR1 SGHDN, CDR2 FVKESK. V was pared by 0 bases and J by 1 base, with 2 bases of the junction left unmatched.

The chain uses TRBV7-9 and TRBJ1-1, with D perhaps matching TRBD1 (5 bases). Trimming took off 5 bases at V and 1 base at J, with 8 bases between the two ends. Germline-derived CDR1 and CDR2 are SEHNR and FQNEAQ (reference sequence). The CDR3 covers 13 residues. CDR3 protein: CASSSDRNTEAFF. CDR3 DNA: TGTGCCAGCAGCAGTGACAGGAACACTGAAGCTTTCTTT.

The V gene is TRBV5-6, the J gene TRBJ1-1, with TRBD1 as a possible D gene (5 bases). The ends were cut back, 4 bases at V and 3 bases at J, with 10 bases in the middle. This CDR3 has 13 amino acids. Germline V gene data show CDR1 as SGHDT and CDR2 as YYEEEE. CDR3 loop: CASSMDTDTEAFF. The CDR3 region has the DNA TGTGCCAGCAGCATGGACACAGACACTGAAGCTTTCTTT.

This clone was seen once. This chain connects TRBV28 to TRBJ1-4; 9 bases align to TRBD1. Germline CDR1 MDHEN, CDR2 SYDVKM. Trimming cost V 2 bases and J 7 bases; bases outside gene matches: 8. The CDR3 totals 16 residues. CDR3 region: CASSLGDRDLGEKLFF. CDR3 DNA: TGTGCCAGCAGTTTAGGGGACAGGGATTTGGGTGAAAAACTGTTTTTT. The whole variable domain, filled in from reference TRBV28 and TRBJ1-4, reads DVKVTQSSRYLVKRTGEKVFLECVQDMDHENMFWYRQDPGLGLRLIYFSYDVKMKEKGDIPEGYSVSREKKERFSLILESASTNQTSMYLCASSLGDRDLGEKLFFGSGTQLSVL.

The DNA of the CDR3 is TGTGCCATCAGTGGTGGAGAGCGTGGAAACACCATATATTTT. Amino acid sequence: CAISGGERGNTIYF. The rearrangement uses TRBV10-3 and TRBJ1-3; D is ambiguous. Trimming removed 4 bases at V and 3 bases at J, with 10 bases between. This CDR3 is 14 amino acids long. The germline gives CDR1 ENHRY, CDR2 SYGVKD.